One and the same sample provided the 16 T cell receptor beta chains below, sequenced in a study of T cells after yellow fever vaccination (dated by TCRdb to the late 2010s). Receptor amplification or capture employed 5' RACE. The sequencer listed for this sample is Illumina HiSeq 2500. Using fastp at Q25 and MiXCR, TCRdb reprocessed the public reads and kept productive beta chains. Each entry merges the rows of one CDR3 protein and shows their most common DNA and genes. The sample profile shows about 74,000 distinct CDR3 sequences; approximately 7% of them were found once. Of the sample, 30% to 40% is held by the ten largest clones. Sample treatment or condition, as interpreted from the label and publication: live attenuated yellow fever vaccine strain. Sample: CD8+ T cells sorted from PBMCs, taken 4 to 5 days after the first yellow fever vaccination. These receptors were obtained from a man aged 18 to 29 who received the YFV17D yellow fever vaccine.

There are many counts of this clonotype. The chain couples TRBV5-1 to TRBJ1-1; a weak D match, TRBD1 (6 bases). This CDR3 contains 16 residues. V was cut by 0 bases and J by 1 base, with 13 bases left in between. Per germline, CDR1 SGHRS and CDR2 YFSETQ. DNA for the CDR3: TGCGCCAGCAGCTTGGTATTCATGGGGGCGAACACTGAAGCTTTCTTT. Amino acids: CASSLVFMGANTEAFF.

This clonotype has ten or more counts. The J gene is TRBJ2-2, the V gene TRBV5-1; D unclear. V lost 3 bases and J lost 4, with 7 bases in between. CDR1 and CDR2 from the germline V gene are SGHRS and YFSETQ. The CDR3 is made up of 13 amino acids. CDR3 sequence reads: CASSSDGTGELFF. The CDR3, as DNA: TGCGCCAGCAGCTCCGACGGCACCGGGGAGCTGTTTTTT.

This clonotype was observed a handful of times. The chain joins TRBV7-2 to TRBJ2-7; weak D call: TRBD1 (5 bases). V was clipped by 0 bases and J by 0 bases, with 9 bases between them. Germline CDR1 is SGHTA and CDR2 is FQGNSA. This CDR3 comprises 15 residues. Written as DNA, the CDR3 is TGTGCCAGCAGCTTAGCTGGGGCGGTCTCCTACGAGCAGTACTTC. Protein sequence: CASSLAGAVSYEQYF.

This clonotype appeared a few times. V gene TRBV4-1 combines with J gene TRBJ1-5; 7 bases align to TRBD1. J gave up 4 bases and V 4 bases, and 7 bases lay outside the gene matches. The germline gives CDR1 MGHRA, CDR2 YSYEKL. The CDR3 covers 15 residues. In DNA form, the CDR3 reads TGCGCCAGCAGCCGAACGACAGGGAGGAATCAGCCCCAGCATTTT. The encoded protein is CASSRTTGRNQPQHF.

Relative to its sample, this clonotype is medium-sized. This chain links TRBV7-2 with TRBJ1-1; D call uncertain. Germline CDR1 is SGHTA and CDR2 is FQGNSA. Deletions cut 5 bases from V and 4 bases from J, with 8 bases between. The length of the CDR3 is 12 residues. The CDR3 DNA reads as TGTGCCAGCAGCATAAGTTCCACTGAAGCTTTCTTT. This translates into CASSISSTEAFF.

This clonotype has a handful of counts. This chain uses TRBV4-1 with TRBJ2-1, with D uncertain. The V end lost 2 bases, the J end lost 4 bases, and 9 bases lay between the germline ends. The CDR3 sequence is 14 residues long. Germline V lookup: CDR1 MGHRA, CDR2 YSYEKL. CDR3 protein: CASSQTQLYNEQFF. The CDR3 bases are TGCGCCAGCAGCCAAACCCAACTGTACAATGAGCAGTTCTTC.

This clonotype has a count of ten or more. The genes are TRBV20-1 and TRBJ2-1; TRBD2 agrees at 10 bases. With V trimmed by 1 base and J by 10 bases, 4 bases remained unmatched. The CDR3 has 13 residues. CDR1 is DFQATT and CDR2 is SNEGSKA in the germline V gene (reference sequence). In DNA form, the CDR3 reads TGCAGTGCTAGAGTAGCGGGGGGCGGAGAGCAGTTCTTC. Translating it yields CSARVAGGGEQFF.

This clonotype was recorded many times. The chain is built from TRBV10-3 and TRBJ2-7; no clear D gene. Trimming removed 3 bases from V and 6 bases from J, with 6 bases in between. The CDR3 covers 11 residues. CDR1 is ENHRY, CDR2 SYGVKD, per germline. The chain's CDR3 is CAISDPGEQYF. In DNA form, the CDR3 reads TGTGCCATCAGTGATCCGGGCGAGCAGTACTTC.

This clonotype was picked up a small number of times. The chain joins TRBV7-2 to TRBJ2-7; 11 bases map to TRBD1. Unmatched junction bases numbered 7, after V lost 1 base and J lost 2 bases. Per the germline V gene, CDR1 is SGHTA and CDR2 is FQGNSA. The CDR3 sequence is 17 residues long. The CDR3 DNA is TGTGCCAGCAGCTTAGTCTGGGCGGGACAGGGGGCCTACGAGCAGTACTTC. This sequence encodes CASSLVWAGQGAYEQYF.

V and J are TRBV6-5 and TRBJ1-5, with a weak D call TRBD1 (6 bases). V lost 2 bases, J lost 5 bases, and 10 bases lay in between. Per germline, CDR1 MNHEY and CDR2 SVGAGI. The CDR3 spans 14 residues. This CDR3 reads CASSYGGADQPQHF. CDR3 nucleotide sequence: TGTGCCAGCAGTTACGGGGGGGCCGATCAGCCCCAGCATTTT.

Remarks on this clonotype: The junction does not match germline at one end; this may be a read error. The V and J genes are TRBV7-9 and TRBJ1-5; 7 positions match TRBD1. The CDR3 totals 14 residues. The germline CDR1 and CDR2 sequences are SEHNR and FQNEAQ (reference sequence). CDR3 coding DNA: TGTGCCGGCAGGGCAACAGGGGGCAATCAGCCCCAGCATTTT. Its protein product is CAGRATGGNQPQHF.

This clonotype was counted only a few times. The gene calls are TRBV7-2 and TRBJ2-1; D unresolved. In germline, CDR1 is SGHTA, CDR2 FQGNSA. Trimming removed 0 bases from V and 14 bases from J, with 20 bases in between. The CDR3 totals 15 residues. The CDR3 DNA reads TGTGCCAGCAGCTTAGCTTTGGCGCCCCTCCCGAAGGAGTTCTTC. Translated, it gives CASSLALAPLPKEFF.

This clonotype was detected only once. This sequence joins TRBV9 and TRBJ2-5; D uncertain. The CDR3 is 12 amino acids. V lost 3 bases and J lost 5, with 8 bases in between. Germline V lookup: CDR1 SGDLS, CDR2 YYNGEE. CDR3 coding DNA: TGTGCCAGCAGCGATTATAGGGAGACCCAGTACTTC. The encoded protein is CASSDYRETQYF.

In its sample, this clonotype was seen a few times. This sequence joins TRBV6-5 and TRBJ2-2; 9 bases line up with TRBD1. Germline lookup yields CDR1 MNHEY and CDR2 SVGAGI. Germline trimming cut 2 bases from V and 1 base from J; bases unmatched to any gene: 2. The CDR3 contains 16 residues. The chain's CDR3 is CASSYRQGVNTGELFF. DNA for the CDR3: TGTGCCAGCAGTTACCGACAGGGGGTGAACACCGGGGAGCTGTTTTTT.

The table lists this clonotype with a few counts. The chain links TRBV27 to TRBJ1-1, with a tentative D call TRBD1 (5 bases). The CDR3 is 15 amino acids. The germline gives CDR1 MNHEY, CDR2 SMNVEV (reference sequence). V was shortened by 5 bases and J by 0 bases, with 13 bases between the two germline ends. CDR3 nucleotide sequence: TGTGCCAGCAGTCTTGATAGGGGCCTGAACACTGAAGCTTTCTTT. It translates to CASSLDRGLNTEAFF.

In this sample, this clonotype turned up many times. CDR3 region: CASSDSSYNEQFF. In nucleotides, the CDR3 is TGTGCCAGCAGTGACAGCTCCTACAATGAGCAGTTCTTC. The chain joins TRBV6-4 to TRBJ2-1; D remains unclear. V lost 2 bases and J lost 0, with 2 bases in between. Germline V gives CDR1 MRHNA, CDR2 SNTAGT. CDR3 size: 13 residues.